These 2 T cell receptor beta chains were sequenced from one sample in a study of cytomegalovirus exposure and HLA in healthy donors. 60 Vbeta and 13 Jbeta primers were used in PCR. Libraries were prepared by immunoSEQ multiplex PCR; TCRdb keeps only in-frame clonotypes and omits some of them. Among around 280,000 clones, 70% to 90% were seen once, and the ten largest hold roughly 2.1%. The sequenced material came from PBMCs. These receptors were taken from a young woman in good health and CMV-seronegative.

The chain combines TRBV13 with TRBJ1-1; weak D call: TRBD1 (6 bases). The V gene's germline CDR1 is PRHDT and CDR2 FYEKMQ (reference sequence). The ends were cut back, 5 bases at V and 0 bases at J, with 13 bases in the middle. The CDR3 length is 15 residues. CDR3: CASSQEQGMNTEAFF. In nucleotides, the CDR3 is TGTGCCAGCAGCCAGGAACAGGGCATGAACACTGAAGCTTTCTTT.

This clone was observed a single time. This rearrangement joins TRBV19 to TRBJ1-1; D is perhaps TRBD1 (6 bases). This CDR3 region has 12 residues. Germline V gene sequence: CDR1 LNHDA, CDR2 SQIVND (reference sequence). V lost 5 bases and J 6 bases, leaving 10 bases between the germline ends. Here the CDR3 reads CASSLRTAEAFF. Here the CDR3 DNA reads TGTGCCAGTAGTCTTCGGACAGCTGAAGCTTTCTTT.